These 16 T cell receptor beta chains came from one sample sequenced in a study of CXCR3-negative and CXCR3-positive naive CD8 T cells. The method, 5' RACE with UMI labels, was used to prepare the TRB cDNA libraries. Following a re-call of the 5' RACE reads, TCRdb has one entry per CDR3 protein and lacks DNA. Its clone listing holds roughly 50,000 distinct CDR3 sequences. The sample taken for sequencing was memory CD8+ T cells from blood. The receptors shown here come from a human donor in good health. Some clones in this sample may be carry-over from other donors' samples.

The CDR3 loop is CASSWGDNYEQYF. The gene calls are TRBV5-1 and TRBJ2-7; no DNA is available, so the TRBD1 call from TCRdb remains unchecked. Germline CDR1 and CDR2: SGHRS and YFSETQ. This CDR3 spans 13 amino acids.

This chain links TRBV6-4 with TRBJ2-1; TCRdb outputs TRBD2, but without DNA this stays unchecked. Per germline, CDR1 MRHNA and CDR2 SNTAGT. There are 16 residues in the CDR3. CDR3 residues: CASSNLAGGPYNEQFF.

V gene TRBV10-3 combines with J gene TRBJ1-1. The CDR3 has 18 residues. Germline lookup yields CDR1 ENHRY and CDR2 SYGVKD. The CDR3 spells CAISESVAANHVNTEAFF.

V gene TRBV5-1 combines with J gene TRBJ1-1; no DNA is available, so the TRBD1 call from TCRdb remains unchecked. The CDR3 totals 17 residues. From germline, CDR1 is SGHRS and CDR2 YFSETQ. CDR3 protein: CASSLYRGEGPNTEAFF.

The rearrangement uses TRBV7-9 and TRBJ1-1; the TCRdb D gene call, TRBD1, has no DNA to confirm it. CDR3 length equals 15 residues. Germline V gene lookup returns CDR1 SEHNR and CDR2 FQNEAQ (reference sequence). CDR3 protein: CASSLVETGNTEAFF. The full variable domain, completed using reference TRBV7-9 and TRBJ1-1, is DTGVSQNPRHKITKRGQNVTFRCDPISEHNRLYWYRQTLGQGPEFLTYFQNEAQLEKSRLLSDRFSAERPKGSFSTLEIQRTEQGDSAMYLCASSLVETGNTEAFFGQGTRLTVV.

J is TRBJ2-7 and V is TRBV28. Germline CDR1 and CDR2: MDHEN and SYDVKM. This CDR3 has 14 amino acids. CDR3 sequence: CASSSLTGPYEQYF.

CDR3 in amino acids: CSVGPTGAKTGVAGEAFF. V is TRBV20-1 and J is TRBJ1-1; TCRdb names TRBD1, which stays unverified in the absence of DNA. There are 18 residues in the CDR3. CDR1 is DFQATT, CDR2 SNEGSKA, per germline (reference sequence).

The chain joins TRBV15 to TRBJ1-4. The CDR3 runs to 14 residues. The germline CDR1 and CDR2 sequences are LNHNV and YYDKDF (reference sequence). The CDR3 reads CATSRGPESEKLFF.

The chain combines TRBV7-2 with TRBJ2-2; TCRdb outputs TRBD1, but without DNA this stays unchecked. This CDR3 comprises 14 residues. CDR1 and CDR2 from the germline V gene are SGHTA and FQGNSA. CDR3 in amino acids: CASSLGASTGELFF. Supplemented by reference TRBV7-2 and TRBJ2-2, the full variable domain reads GAGVSQSPSNKVTEKGKDVELRCDPISGHTALYWYRQSLGQGLEFLIYFQGNSAPDKSGLPSDRFSAERTGGSVSTLTIQRTQQEDSAVYLCASSLGASTGELFFGEGSRLTVL.

This chain connects TRBV23-1 to TRBJ2-1; TCRdb's D gene call, TRBD1, goes unchecked for lack of DNA. TRBV23-1 belongs to the ORF category, with a function that is uncertain. CDR3 length equals 15 residues. CDR3 in amino acids: CASSPPGTAYNEQFF.

The rearrangement joins TRBV20-1 to TRBJ2-3; TCRdb calls TRBD1, which cannot be checked without DNA. The CDR3 is 14 residues long. CDR1 is DFQATT and CDR2 is SNEGSKA in the germline V gene (reference sequence). The CDR3 here is CSATGTVGVDTQYF.

The chain joins TRBV6-1 to TRBJ1-1. From germline, CDR1 is MNHNS and CDR2 SASEGT. The CDR3 extends over 15 amino acids. Here the CDR3 reads CASSRGNGANTEAFF.

The gene calls are TRBV7-3 and TRBJ2-2; the D call from TCRdb, TRBD2, cannot be confirmed without DNA. The CDR3 runs to 16 residues. The germline V gene has CDR1 SGHTA and CDR2 FQGTGA. The CDR3 loop is CASSLSVGGPTGELFF. Combining the CDR3 with reference TRBV7-3 and TRBJ2-2 gives the whole variable domain GAGVSQTPSNKVTEKGKYVELRCDPISGHTALYWYRQSLGQGPEFLIYFQGTGAADDSGLPNDRFFAVRPEGSVSTLKIQRTERGDSAVYLCASSLSVGGPTGELFFGEGSRLTVL.

The gene calls are TRBV10-3 and TRBJ2-7; TCRdb outputs TRBD1, but without DNA this stays unchecked. The CDR3 has 12 amino acids. Germline lookup yields CDR1 ENHRY and CDR2 SYGVKD. The CDR3 sequence: CAISEEGWEQYF.

CDR3 amino acids: CASSLNSDRGETQYF. This chain links TRBV5-4 with TRBJ2-5; TCRdb selects TRBD1, and the lack of DNA leaves this call unchecked. The CDR3 has 15 residues. CDR1 is SGHNT and CDR2 is YYREEE in the germline V gene (reference sequence).

The rearrangement links TRBV23-1 to TRBJ2-5; TCRdb outputs TRBD1, but without DNA this stays unchecked. TRBV23-1 is an ORF for which the function is uncertain. The CDR3 contains 13 residues. The CDR3 here is CASRRGRQETQYF.